What follows describes a single T cell receptor beta chain. This sample stems from a study of blood T cell repertoires in COVID-19. Germline assignment: CDR1 GTSNPN and CDR2 SVGIG (reference sequence). The CDR3 is 13 amino acids. V was pared by 0 bases and J by 2 bases, with 5 bases between. Clones were read by immunoSEQ multiplex PCR, and TCRdb kept only the in-frame ones, dropping some. This sample carries about 200,000 clones, roughly 88% of them seen once, and the ten largest clones take roughly 9.7%. The sequencing input was peripheral blood. The chain employs TRBV30 and TRBJ1-5, with a tentative D call TRBD1 (5 bases). This receptor was taken from a human donor with active or convalescent COVID-19. The donor label of this sample is uncertain. CDR3 DNA sequence: TGTGCCTGGAGTGTAGGGGGCAATCAGCCCCAGCATTTT. Translated: CAWSVGGNQPQHF.